One and the same sample provided the 22 T cell receptor beta chains below, sequenced in a study of glioma-infiltrating T cells after dendritic cell vaccination. Here immunoSEQ multiplex PCR was the method, and the copy in TCRdb shows in-frame clones only, minus some. The sample records 80,000 to 100,000 clones, over 60% being singletons. The sample was blood, taken before dendritic cell vaccination. The receptors stem from a human donor with glioblastoma.

In this sample, this clone turned up once. V usage is TRBV9 and J usage is TRBJ2-2, with TRBD1 as a possible D gene (6 bases). From germline, CDR1 is SGDLS and CDR2 YYNGEE. This CDR3 spans 16 amino acids. The ends were cut back, 4 bases at V and 5 bases at J, with 18 bases in the middle. The CDR3 region has the DNA TGTGCCAGCAGCCCCCGGACGGTGAGGGGGACCGGGGAGCTGTTTTTT. This encodes CASSPRTVRGTGELFF. The full variable domain, completed using reference TRBV9 and TRBJ2-2, is DSGVTQTPKHLITATGQRVTLRCSPRSGDLSVYWYQQSLDQGLQFLIQYYNGEERAKGNILERFSAQQFPDLHSELNLSSLELGDSALYFCASSPRTVRGTGELFFGEGSRLTVL.

V gene TRBV27 combines with J gene TRBJ1-2; TRBD1 aligns across 8 bases. This CDR3 has 14 amino acids. Germline CDR1 is MNHEY and CDR2 is SMNVEV (reference sequence). Trimming removed 7 bases from V and 8 bases from J; junction bases left unmatched: 12. The CDR3 nucleotides are TGTGCCAGCACCTTCCACCAGGGGGCGGGAGGCTACACCTTC. This translates into CASTFHQGAGGYTF.

V gene TRBV27 combines with J gene TRBJ2-4; weak D call: TRBD2 (6 bases). CDR1 is MNHEY and CDR2 is SMNVEV in the germline V gene (reference sequence). The length of the CDR3 is 16 residues. Trimming shortened V by 5 bases and J by 2 bases, and 16 bases separated the two germline ends. The CDR3: CASSPSLRGSKNIQYF. The CDR3, as DNA: TGTGCCAGCAGTCCGTCTCTGCGGGGTTCCAAAAACATTCAGTACTTC.

The CDR3 protein is CASSELRRGGNTIYF. In nucleotides, the CDR3 is TGTGCCAGCAGTGAACTGCGCCGAGGTGGAAACACCATATATTTT. This chain connects TRBV2 to TRBJ1-3; D is uncertain. Germline lookup yields CDR1 SNHLY and CDR2 FYNNEI. CDR3 size: 15 residues. The V end was cut by 2 bases, the J end by 3 bases, with 11 bases between.

J is TRBJ2-7 and V is TRBV19; a weak D match, TRBD1 (5 bases). The V and J ends lost 4 bases and 3 bases respectively, with 16 bases between them. In germline, CDR1 is LNHDA, CDR2 SQIVND (reference sequence). This CDR3 region has 15 residues. CDR3 bases: TGTGCCAGTAGTAGGTCCCAGGGCCGTCTCTACGAGCAGTACTTC. Translated: CASSRSQGRLYEQYF.

V gene TRBV10-1 combines with J gene TRBJ2-1; 7 bases are shared with TRBD2. Germline CDR1 WNHNN, CDR2 SYGVQD (reference sequence). The CDR3 sequence is 16 residues long. The V segment lost 2 bases and the J segment 0 bases; nucleotides outside the gene matches: 4. The CDR3 nucleotides read TGCGCCAGCAGTGAGATAGCGGGCAGCTCCTACAATGAGCAGTTCTTC. Its translation is CASSEIAGSSYNEQFF.

This CDR3 is CACPTPADYGYTF. The CDR3 DNA follows: TGTGCCTGCCCGACACCAGCAGACTATGGCTACACCTTC. This chain links TRBV30 with TRBJ1-2; no reliable D call. Germline CDR1 GTSNPN, CDR2 SVGIG (reference sequence). The V end lost 6 bases, the J end lost 3 bases, and 14 bases lay between the germline ends. CDR3 size: 13 residues.

V is TRBV28 and J is TRBJ2-7; 9 bases fit TRBD1. This CDR3 has 15 residues. V shed 7 bases and J 5 bases; nucleotides not matched to a gene: 12. CDR1 is MDHEN, CDR2 SYDVKM, per germline. CDR3 bases: TGTGCCAGCACCCCTTCTCACAGGGGGCTCCACGAGCAGTACTTC. As protein: CASTPSHRGLHEQYF.

J is TRBJ2-2 and V is TRBV4-2; 13 nucleotides line up with TRBD2. The V gene's germline CDR1 is LGHNA and CDR2 YNFKEQ. The CDR3 length is 18 residues. The V segment lost 1 base and the J segment 3 bases; nucleotides outside the gene matches: 5. In DNA form, the CDR3 reads TGTGCCAGCAGCCAAGCGACTAGCGGGGGGACCCACACCGGGGAGCTGTTTTTT. Translated: CASSQATSGGTHTGELFF.

Here the CDR3 reads CASSPQGSEQYF. The CDR3 nucleotides read TGTGCCAGCTCACCACAGGGGTCCGAGCAGTACTTC. The chain recombines TRBV18 with TRBJ2-7; weak D call: TRBD1 (5 bases). The CDR3 runs to 12 residues. CDR1 and CDR2 (germline): KGHSH, LQKENI. V was trimmed by 1 base and J by 6 bases, leaving 7 bases between them.

The genes are TRBV7-9 and TRBJ2-3; 14 nucleotides match TRBD2. The CDR3 is 17 amino acids. Looked up from germline, CDR1 is SEHNR and CDR2 is FQNEAQ (reference sequence). J lost 3 bases, V lost 4 bases, and 6 bases had no gene match. This chain's CDR3 is CASSSPGLAGETDTQYF. The CDR3, as DNA: TGTGCCAGCAGCTCGCCGGGACTAGCGGGGGAGACAGATACGCAGTATTTT.

The chain combines TRBV25-1 with TRBJ1-4; 7 nucleotides align to TRBD1. The CDR3 spans 15 residues. The germline V gene encodes CDR1 MGHDK and CDR2 SYGVNS. After removal of 1 base from V and 8 bases from J, the junction contained 7 bases not matched to a gene. In DNA form, the CDR3 reads TGTGCCAGCAGTGAATCGACAGGGCCTGGGGAAAAACTGTTTTTT. This gives the protein CASSESTGPGEKLFF.

The V and J genes are TRBV9 and TRBJ2-7, with 14 bases aligning to TRBD2. The germline V gene encodes CDR1 SGDLS and CDR2 YYNGEE. The trim removed 3 bases at V and 6 bases at J, leaving 8 bases unmatched. This CDR3 has 16 amino acids. Here the CDR3 reads CASSAGLAGGLSEQYF. The CDR3, as DNA: TGTGCCAGCAGCGCTGGACTAGCGGGAGGTCTAAGCGAGCAGTACTTC.

The rearrangement uses TRBV5-1 and TRBJ2-1; 13 bases are shared with TRBD2. Germline CDR1 SGHRS, CDR2 YFSETQ. V lost 3 bases and J lost 5; bases outside the gene matches: 2. The CDR3 length is 15 residues. CDR3 sequence reads: CASSWTSGGNNEQFF. CDR3 DNA: TGCGCCAGCAGCTGGACTAGCGGGGGAAACAATGAGCAGTTCTTC.

J is TRBJ2-7 and V is TRBV5-6; D is perhaps TRBD2 (6 bases). From germline, CDR1 is SGHDT and CDR2 YYEEEE. CDR3 size: 15 residues. V dropped 2 bases and J dropped 3 bases, with 15 bases sitting between them. DNA for the CDR3: TGTGCCAGCAGCTTCGGGACTCATGCGTACTACGAGCAGTACTTC. It specifies CASSFGTHAYYEQYF. Full variable domain (missing parts from reference TRBV5-6 and TRBJ2-7): DAGVTQSPTHLIKTRGQQVTLRCSPKSGHDTVSWYQQALGQGPQFIFQYYEEEERQRGNFPDRFSGHQFPNYSSELNVNALLLGDSALYLCASSFGTHAYYEQYFGPGTRLTVT.

V usage is TRBV5-8 and J usage is TRBJ1-1, with D unresolved. CDR1 and CDR2 from the germline V gene are SGHTS and YDEGEE. The CDR3 consists of 11 residues. Trimming took 5 bases from V and 4 from J, leaving 6 bases between them. CDR3 loop: CASREGTEAFF. CDR3 DNA sequence: TGTGCCAGCAGGGAGGGCACTGAAGCTTTCTTT.

This clone was seen only once. This chain links TRBV6-6 with TRBJ2-1; D is uncertain. The CDR3 contains 14 residues. Germline V gene data show CDR1 as MNHNY and CDR2 as SVGAGI (reference sequence). With 5 bases removed from V and 2 bases from J, the gap between germline ends came to 10 bases. CDR3 in DNA: TGTGCCAGCAGTGCGCAAAAAACCTACAATGAGCAGTTCTTC. This encodes CASSAQKTYNEQFF.

The chain joins TRBV7-2 to TRBJ1-1, with D uncertain. V lost 1 base, J lost 0 bases, and 6 bases lay in between. CDR1 is SGHTA and CDR2 is FQGNSA in the germline V gene. The CDR3 loop spans 14 amino acids. The CDR3 DNA is TGTGCCAGCAGCTTAGGACACATGAACACTGAAGCTTTCTTT. Encoded protein: CASSLGHMNTEAFF. The full variable domain, completed using reference TRBV7-2 and TRBJ1-1, is GAGVSQSPSNKVTEKGKDVELRCDPISGHTALYWYRQSLGQGLEFLIYFQGNSAPDKSGLPSDRFSAERTGGSVSTLTIQRTQQEDSAVYLCASSLGHMNTEAFFGQGTRLTVV.

This sequence joins TRBV30 and TRBJ1-1; 8 nucleotides align to TRBD1. From germline, CDR1 is GTSNPN and CDR2 SVGIG (reference sequence). CDR3 length equals 12 residues. V was pared by 0 bases and J by 7 bases, with 1 base of the junction left unmatched. CDR3 residues: CAWSVQGGEAFF. CDR3 DNA sequence: TGTGCCTGGAGTGTACAGGGGGGTGAAGCTTTCTTT.

This clone was detected only a few times. J is TRBJ2-2 and V is TRBV7-3, with 8 bases fitting TRBD2. From germline, CDR1 is SGHTA and CDR2 FQGTGA. The CDR3 loop spans 16 amino acids. The J segment lost 0 bases and the V segment lost 6 bases, leaving 6 bases of the junction unmatched. The CDR3 sequence: CASRKTSGANTGELFF. The CDR3, as DNA: TGTGCCAGCAGGAAAACTAGCGGAGCGAACACCGGGGAGCTGTTTTTT.

The chain employs TRBV18 and TRBJ1-5; D is unresolved. From germline, CDR1 is KGHSH and CDR2 LQKENI. The V end lost 5 bases, the J end lost 6 bases, and 11 bases lay between the germline ends. This CDR3 is 13 amino acids long. The CDR3: CASSAADSQPQHF. Here the CDR3 DNA reads TGTGCCAGCTCAGCCGCGGATTCTCAGCCCCAGCATTTT.

The genes are TRBV23-1 and TRBJ1-1; TRBD1 might be the D (5 bases). TRBV23-1 is designated an ORF whose function remains uncertain. This CDR3 comprises 13 residues. V was shortened by 4 bases and J by 3 bases, with 9 bases between the two germline ends. The CDR3 DNA reads as TGCGCCAGCAGTCGCGACAGAGACACTGAAGCTTTCTTT. It yields the protein CASSRDRDTEAFF.